Listed here is a single T cell receptor beta chain. Its recognized antigen is unknown. Qualities for individual bases were not recorded, and no much larger clone is one base off. The CDR3 regions of human TCRbeta chains were analyzed by immunosequencing. The original methods were these. Repertoire TCRs were matched against a reference library of SARS-CoV-2-specific TCRs generated with the MIRA antigen-specificity platform. Breadth was defined as the fraction of unique TCRs that were SARS-CoV-2-associated, and depth was defined as the fraction of total T cells that were SARS-CoV-2-associated. Using the MIRA data, each spike-specific TCR was assigned both to the spike region to which the TCR was reactive and to a CD4 or CD8 class. Log10-transformed breadth and depth values were compared by one-way ANOVA with Sidak's multiple comparisons tests. The source is immuneACCESS, and TCRdb retained only in-frame sequences with V and J called. Part of the clones is not carried over; for the studies checked, unresolved V genes explain less than half of this, and the remainder is unexplained. Clone size and the V and J calls come from that table; the DNA yielded D and trimming. The sample table contains over 75,000 clones; only one count was recorded for about 92% of them. Of the sample, 2% to 2.5% is held by the ten largest clones.

This sample is drawn from a study of T cell responses to AZD1222 COVID-19 vaccine (dated by TCRdb to the early 2020s). For the study in its entirety: AZD1222 recipients given second doses at about 4 weeks or at about 12 weeks were pooled, since spike-specific TCR depth and breadth were not found to differ between the two schedules. TCR sequencing covered 233 trial participants: about 210 given two doses of AZD1222 and about 26 given two doses of MenACWY control vaccine. Trial participants were enrolled by age into 18-55, 56-69 and 70-plus year subgroups, with roughly 160, 29 and 62 TCR-sequenced participants respectively.

V sheds 5 bases and J sheds 4 bases, leaving 3 bases between their ends. In the germline V gene (reference sequence), CDR1 corresponds to LGHDT and CDR2 to YNNKEL. The CDR3 holds 11 amino acids from the cysteine to the phenylalanine. Only the CDR3 DNA is retained, 33 bases long and in frame from the first base. Results and caveats for the whole study, not just this receptor: Conclusions about previously exposed vaccinees are limited, since just five to seven AZD1222 recipients were seropositive for SARS-CoV-2 at baseline. After two AZD1222 doses, spike-specific TCR breadth and depth were significantly higher than at day 0 and than in MenACWY recipients. Nearly half of unique spike-specific TCRs reportedly recognized epitopes outside regions mutated in the B.1.351 and B.1.1.7 variants. Because no samples from the day 14 peak response were available, repertoires could be characterized only after the peak T cell response. In the small 56-69-year group, the increase in depth fell short of significance, most likely because of low power. The vaccine-associated CD4 TCRs covered the entire spike protein, and the dominant responses fell in regions 160-218 and 743-854. Participants were mostly white British, with more females than males. The authors suggested clonal diversity may have been underestimated.

The time point label of this sample denotes: baseline before first vaccination. Samples from vaccinated people were obtained from the UK trials COV001 and COV002, which included a single-blind randomized controlled phase 2/3 trial of AZD1222 (ChAdOx1 nCoV-19) in healthy adults. For TCRbeta chain sequencing, PBMC samples from trial participants were taken at day 0 and at day 28 after the second dose. The source material was peripheral blood, sampled on day 0 of AZD1222 vaccination. The V and J genes are TRBV3-1 (or the pseudogene TRBV3-2) and TRBJ1-3, with the D segment identity uncertain. This TCR came from an adult in good health. For the CDR3, the sequence is CASSWGNTIYF. The DNA sequence is TGTGCCAGCAGCTGGGGAAACACCATATATTTT.